This TCR beta chain stems from a study of T cell responses to AZD1222 COVID-19 vaccine. Study outcomes and limitations: Recipients of two AZD1222 doses showed rising Spike-specific TCR breadth and depth.

V gave up 3 bases and J gave up 0 bases, with 15 bases separating them. This CDR3 has 17 amino acids. The germline gives CDR1 LNHDA, CDR2 SQIVND (reference sequence). Repertoires were generated with immunoSEQ multiplex PCR, while TCRdb's copy carries only in-frame clones and drops some. The sample shows some 150,000 clones, 93% of them seen only once. Turning to this clone: The antigen is not known.

The rearrangement links TRBV19 to TRBJ2-1, with unresolved D. The sequenced sample was peripheral blood, obtained on day 0 of AZD1222 vaccination. This TCR derives from an adult in good health. The CDR3 is CASSIGRIQSSYNEQFF. CDR3 DNA: TGTGCCAGTAGTATCGGGCGAATACAAAGCTCCTACAATGAGCAGTTCTTC.